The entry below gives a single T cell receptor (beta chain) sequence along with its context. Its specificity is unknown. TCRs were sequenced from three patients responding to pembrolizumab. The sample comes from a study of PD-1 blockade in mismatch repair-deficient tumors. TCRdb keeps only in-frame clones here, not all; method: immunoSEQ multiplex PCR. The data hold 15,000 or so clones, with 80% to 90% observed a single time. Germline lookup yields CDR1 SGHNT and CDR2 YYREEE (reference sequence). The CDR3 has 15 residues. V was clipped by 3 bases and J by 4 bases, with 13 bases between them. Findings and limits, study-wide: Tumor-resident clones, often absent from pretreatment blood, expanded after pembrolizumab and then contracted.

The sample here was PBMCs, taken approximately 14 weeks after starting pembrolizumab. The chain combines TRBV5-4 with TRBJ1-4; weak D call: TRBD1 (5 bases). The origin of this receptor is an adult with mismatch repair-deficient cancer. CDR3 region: CASSSGGTVNEKLFF. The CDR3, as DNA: TGTGCCAGCAGCTCGGGGGGGACGGTTAATGAAAAACTGTTTTTT.